This T cell receptor beta chain was captured in a study of response to subunit inactivated influenza vaccine. In regard to this clonotype: The antigen remains undetermined.

MiXCR, applied by TCRdb to the RT-PCR reads, yields one record per CDR3 protein. The sample has hundreds of thousands of distinct CDR3 sequences; about a fifth are singletons. Deletions cut 3 bases from V and 10 bases from J, with 13 bases between. The CDR3 is 14 amino acids. In germline, CDR1 is KGHSH, CDR2 LQKENI. General observations from the study: Few new T cells, the authors suggested, are recruited by each seasonal influenza vaccination.

This receptor was obtained from a man aged 50 to 60 who received an inactivated influenza vaccine. The gene calls are TRBV18 and TRBJ1-6; D gene uncertain. This sample comprised PBMCs from blood, obtained roughly 5 days after vaccination. The DNA for the CDR3 is TGTGCCAGCTCACCGCCGGGGAACGAATCACCCCTCCACTTT. Translated, it gives CASSPPGNESPLHF.